Listed below are T cell receptor beta chains from one sample, sequenced in a study of T cell responses to AZD1222 COVID-19 vaccine. Sequenced by immunoSEQ multiplex PCR; TCRdb stores in-frame clones only, minus some. The sample comprises roughly 170,000 clones, approximately 86% of which are singletons, and 2.6% rests with the top ten. The sequences come from peripheral blood, collected on day 0 of AZD1222 vaccination. These receptors all come from an adult in good health. CDR3s include the opening cysteine and the closing phenylalanine or tryptophan. D genes are given only for firm matches. Not all rows give a size; the values are once, few, many and, for expanded clones, a class.

j_call d_call clone_size v_call cdr3_aa cdr3_nt
TRBJ2-2 NA NA TRBV6-4 CASSVQSGTGELFF TGTGCCAGCAGTGTTCAATCAGGGACCGGGGAGCTGTTTTTT
TRBJ1-2 NA NA TRBV7-2 CASSLFSDSNYGYTF TGTGCCAGCAGCTTATTTAGCGACAGCAACTATGGCTACACCTTC
TRBJ2-7 TRBD2 NA TRBV25-1 CARNRGGRAAKGAYEQYF TGTGCCCGAAACCGGGGGGGAAGGGCCGCGAAGGGGGCCTACGAGCAGTACTTC
TRBJ2-7 NA NA TRBV11-2 CASSQGGGQQYF TGTGCCAGCAGCCAAGGGGGGGGTCAGCAGTACTTC
TRBJ2-1 NA NA TRBV29-1 CSVSWGYNEQFF TGCAGCGTTTCCTGGGGGTACAATGAGCAGTTCTTC
TRBJ1-3 NA few TRBV30 CAWRPLGLPSGNTIYF TGTGCCTGGAGGCCACTGGGCCTACCCTCTGGAAACACCATATATTTT
TRBJ1-6 NA NA TRBV28 CASSLAQSSLYNSPLHF TGTGCCAGCAGTTTAGCCCAGTCTAGTCTATATAATTCACCCCTCCACTTT
TRBJ1-2 TRBD1 few TRBV19 CASSMWDSDGYTF TGTGCCAGTAGTATGTGGGACAGCGATGGCTACACCTTC
TRBJ2-1 TRBD2 NA TRBV2 CASRGTSGRGNEQFF TGTGCCAGCAGGGGGACTAGCGGGAGGGGGAATGAGCAGTTCTTC
TRBJ2-5 NA once TRBV3-1/TRBV3-2 CASSQWAGGRQETQYF TGTGCCAGCAGCCAGTGGGCAGGCGGCCGCCAAGAGACCCAGTACTTC
TRBJ2-6 NA NA TRBV6-5 CASSYGGSGANVLTF TGTGCCAGCAGTTACGGCGGCTCTGGGGCCAACGTCCTGACTTTC
TRBJ2-5 NA NA TRBV7-9 CASSLTEGQETQYF TGTGCCAGCAGCTTAACCGAGGGCCAAGAGACCCAGTACTTC
TRBJ2-3 NA NA TRBV18 CASADMMGTDTQYF TGTGCCAGCGCGGATATGATGGGGACAGATACGCAGTATTTT
TRBJ2-7 NA NA TRBV11-2 CASSFKGGQYAYEQYF TGTGCCAGCAGTTTCAAGGGGGGCCAGTACGCCTACGAGCAGTACTTC
TRBJ1-5 NA NA TRBV21-1 CASSKGDRVSNQPQHF TGTGCCAGCAGCAAAGGGGACAGGGTGAGCAATCAGCCCCAGCATTTT
TRBJ1-1 NA NA TRBV18 CASSPPMGASYTEAFF TGTGCCAGCTCACCACCCATGGGGGCGAGTTACACTGAAGCTTTCTTT
TRBJ2-7 TRBD2 NA TRBV5-1 CASSLRTSGPYEQYF TGCGCCAGCAGCTTGAGGACTAGCGGCCCCTACGAGCAGTACTTC
TRBJ2-1 TRBD2 NA TRBV19 CASSIEAGDNEQFF TGTGCCAGTAGTATTGAAGCGGGAGACAATGAGCAGTTCTTC
TRBJ2-1 TRBD2 NA TRBV24-1 CATSDSLGAGGPNEQFF TGTGCCACCAGTGATTCCCTTGGCGCGGGAGGGCCGAATGAGCAGTTCTTC
TRBJ1-6 NA NA TRBV3-1/TRBV3-2 CASSQGVRRVGRSPLHF TGTGCCAGCAGCCAAGGGGTGCGTAGGGTCGGTCGATCACCCCTCCACTTT
TRBJ1-2 NA NA TRBV5-1 CASSTAAYGYTF TGCGCCAGCAGCACGGCCGCCTATGGCTACACCTTC
TRBJ2-2 NA NA TRBV7-6 CASSPDAGELFF TGTGCCAGCAGCCCGGACGCCGGGGAGCTGTTTTTT
TRBJ1-2 NA NA TRBV4-1 CASSPTGLYGYTF TGCGCCAGCAGCCCAACAGGGCTCTATGGCTACACCTTC
TRBJ2-2 TRBD1 NA TRBV3-1/TRBV3-2 CASSQVDRVNTGELFF TGTGCCAGCAGCCAAGTTGACAGGGTGAACACCGGGGAGCTGTTTTTT
TRBJ1-5 NA NA TRBV6-1 CASSEGVYSNQPQHF TGTGCCAGCAGTGAAGGCGTGTATAGCAATCAGCCCCAGCATTTT
TRBJ2-7 NA once TRBV2 CASRATGKEQYF TGTGCCAGCAGAGCAACAGGGAAGGAGCAGTACTTC
TRBJ1-4 NA few TRBV19 CASSIRTDPNEKLFF TGTGCCAGTAGTATCCGGACAGATCCGAATGAAAAACTGTTTTTT
TRBJ2-1 TRBD2 once TRBV11-3 CASSFGGRGYNEQFF TGTGCCAGCAGCTTTGGCGGGAGAGGCTACAATGAGCAGTTCTTC
TRBJ2-7 TRBD2 NA TRBV19 CASSTRGEAYEQYF TGTGCCAGTAGTACCCGGGGGGAGGCTTACGAGCAGTACTTC
TRBJ2-1 NA NA TRBV12-3/TRBV12-4 CASSFEVHEQFF TGTGCCAGCAGTTTTGAGGTCCATGAGCAGTTCTTC
TRBJ1-5 NA NA TRBV7-2 CASSPGRRYSNQPQHF TGTGCCAGCAGCCCGGGAAGGCGTTATAGCAATCAGCCCCAGCATTTT
TRBJ2-7 NA NA TRBV19 CASSISDPGSYEQYF TGTGCCAGTAGTATCTCAGATCCAGGCTCCTACGAGCAGTACTTC
TRBJ2-2 TRBD2 NA TRBV5-1 CASSLGTSGPTGELFF TGCGCCAGCAGCTTGGGGACTAGCGGGCCCACCGGGGAGCTGTTTTTT
TRBJ2-5 NA few TRBV11-2 CASSLDRGPWGETQYF TGTGCCAGCAGCTTAGATAGGGGACCGTGGGGAGAGACCCAGTACTTC
TRBJ2-7 NA once TRBV5-6 CASSGQSLAYEQYF TGTGCCAGCAGCGGACAGTCCCTTGCCTACGAGCAGTACTTC
TRBJ2-1 NA NA TRBV19 CASSIRQYNEQFF TGTGCCAGTAGTATAAGACAGTACAATGAGCAGTTCTTC
TRBJ1-2 TRBD1 NA TRBV6-6 CASSLRQGDGYTF TGTGCCAGCAGTTTACGACAGGGAGATGGCTACACCTTC
TRBJ2-6 NA few TRBV18 CASSLQGTSGANVLTF TGTGCCAGCTCACTACAGGGTACCTCTGGGGCCAACGTCCTGACTTTC
TRBJ1-4 TRBD1 NA TRBV28 CASSPTGRGHEKLFF TGTGCCAGCAGTCCGACAGGGCGCGGGCATGAAAAACTGTTTTTT
TRBJ2-5 NA NA TRBV5-6 CASSLRTNQETQYF TGTGCCAGCAGTCTGAGGACCAACCAAGAGACCCAGTACTTC
TRBJ2-7 NA NA TRBV12-3/TRBV12-4 CASSRRDQYEQYF TGTGCCAGCAGTCGCCGGGACCAATACGAGCAGTACTTC
TRBJ2-7 NA NA TRBV29-1 CSVVRFGDEQYF NA